This TCR beta chain was profiled in a study of CDR3 diversity in severe acne. TCRdb reprocessed the PCR reads with MiXCR, giving one entry per CDR3 protein. The sample has under 100,000 distinct CDR3 sequences; roughly half are singletons. Ten or more counts support this clonotype. The CDR3 totals 15 residues. Germline values: CDR1 SGHNT, CDR2 YENEEA. V shed 1 base and J 1 base; nucleotides not matched to a gene: 3. This TCR derives from a male donor in good health, serving as a control. The specimen was blood. The chain links TRBV11-3 to TRBJ2-5; 7 bases agree with TRBD1. The DNA of the CDR3 is TGTGCCAGCAGCTTAGGGACAGGATTCCAAGAGACCCAGTACTTC. It encodes CASSLGTGFQETQYF. The full variable domain, with the rest looked up from reference TRBV11-3 and TRBJ2-5, is EAGVVQSPRYKIIEKKQPVAFWCNPISGHNTLYWYLQNLGQGPELLIRYENEEAVDDSQLPKDRFSAERLKGVDSTLKIQPAELGDSAVYLCASSLGTGFQETQYFGPGTRLLVL.